A single sample gave rise to the 20 T cell receptor beta chains below, sequenced in a study of blood T cell repertoires in COVID-19. Profiling relied on immunoSEQ multiplex PCR, and the TCRdb table lists in-frame clones only, not all of them. In the table there are about 350,000 clones, roughly nine tenths of which are singletons. Material for sequencing was PBMCs or T cells enriched from blood (not recorded which). Source of these receptors: a woman younger than 45 who had recovered from COVID-19.

The V and J genes are TRBV3-1 (or the pseudogene TRBV3-2) and TRBJ1-1; the D gene is possibly TRBD1 (5 bases). Germline V lookup: CDR1 LGHDT, CDR2 YNNKEL (reference sequence). V lost 5 bases and J 11 bases, leaving 12 bases between the germline ends. The CDR3 has 11 residues. The CDR3 sequence: CASSSPGLAFF. The CDR3 nucleotides are TGTGCCAGCAGCTCACCAGGGTTGGCTTTCTTT.

The chain carries TRBV4-1 and TRBJ2-3, with 9 bases lining up with TRBD2. CDR1 MGHRA and CDR2 YSYEKL come from the germline V gene. Unmatched junction bases numbered 3, after V lost 2 bases and J lost 9 bases. The CDR3 is 13 residues long. The CDR3 sequence is CASSQQTSGTQYF. The CDR3, as DNA: TGCGCCAGCAGCCAACAAACTAGCGGGACGCAGTATTTT.

The chain links TRBV15 to TRBJ2-7; 7 nucleotides match TRBD1. V lost 0 bases to trimming and J lost 5 bases; unmatched junction nucleotides: 4. Per the germline V gene, CDR1 is LNHNV and CDR2 is YYDKDF (reference sequence). There are 14 residues in the CDR3. CDR3 sequence (DNA): TGTGCCACCAGCAGAGAAACAGGGGCCGACGAGCAGTACTTC. It encodes CATSRETGADEQYF.

As for this clone: A read error may account for a junction end that differs from germline. The chain uses TRBV28 and TRBJ2-7; TRBD1 matches 8 bases. This CDR3 spans 14 amino acids. Germline V lookup: CDR1 MDHEN, CDR2 SYDVKM. CDR3 DNA: TGTGCCAGCAGAGATGGCAGGGACAGGTTTTTTTTTGAGTTC. This encodes CASRDGRDRFFFEF.

J is TRBJ2-5 and V is TRBV6-2 or TRBV6-3; D uncertain. V was shortened by 4 bases and J by 5 bases, with 5 bases between the two germline ends. CDR3 length: 11 amino acids. Germline V gene sequence: CDR1 MNHEY, CDR2 SVGEGT. This CDR3 reads CASSSEETQYF. The CDR3 DNA sequence: TGTGCCAGCAGTTCCGAGGAGACCCAGTACTTC.

This chain connects TRBV18 to TRBJ1-6; 12 bases align to TRBD1. The CDR3 runs to 19 residues. Germline V lookup: CDR1 KGHSH, CDR2 LQKENI. V lost 4 bases, J lost 5 bases, and 12 bases stayed unmatched. The CDR3 region has the DNA TGTGCCAGCTCACACCGGGACAGGGGGCGAGGGATCAATAATTCACCCCTCCACTTT. Amino acid sequence: CASSHRDRGRGINNSPLHF.

Comment on this clone: Other nucleotide sequences in the sample specify the same CDR3. The V gene is TRBV5-1, the J gene TRBJ1-3, with 9 bases fitting TRBD1. CDR3 length equals 14 residues. The germline CDR1 and CDR2 sequences are SGHRS and YFSETQ. With V trimmed by 3 bases and J by 4 bases, 2 bases remained unmatched. CDR3 amino acids: CASSSGQGGNTIYF. The CDR3 bases are TGCGCCAGCAGCTCTGGACAGGGGGGAAACACCATATATTTT.

This clone was counted only a few times. This chain links TRBV5-1 with TRBJ2-3, with a weak D call TRBD1 (5 bases). Trimming removed 1 base from V and 2 bases from J, with 14 bases in between. The CDR3 contains 16 residues. The germline gives CDR1 SGHRS, CDR2 YFSETQ. The DNA for the CDR3 is TGCGCCAGCAGCTTGTACAGGAAACGACCCACAGATACGCAGTATTTT. Translating gives CASSLYRKRPTDTQYF.

This chain uses TRBV9 with TRBJ2-1; D is uncertain. Germline V CDR1 and CDR2: SGDLS, YYNGEE. This CDR3 has 12 amino acids. Trimming pared 0 bases from V and 9 bases from J, leaving 7 bases between. CDR3 loop: CASSVGMAEQFF. The CDR3 nucleotides are TGTGCCAGCAGCGTAGGCATGGCTGAGCAGTTCTTC.

The chain carries TRBV12-5 and TRBJ2-1; perhaps TRBD1 as D (5 bases). V was shortened by 6 bases and J by 7 bases, with 13 bases between the two germline ends. Looked up from germline, CDR1 is LGHNT and CDR2 is FRNRAP. This CDR3 is 13 amino acids long. Written as DNA, the CDR3 is TGTGCTAGTGGAACTGAAAGGGGAAATGAGCAGTTCTTC. Amino acid sequence: CASGTERGNEQFF.

V is TRBV27 and J is TRBJ2-3; 10 bases are shared with TRBD1. This CDR3 has 16 amino acids. Germline V gives CDR1 MNHEY, CDR2 SMNVEV (reference sequence). Trimming removed 6 bases from V and 3 bases from J; junction bases left unmatched: 9. The chain's CDR3 is CASRVRGTGETDTQYF. CDR3 bases: TGTGCCAGCAGAGTCCGGGGGACAGGGGAAACAGATACGCAGTATTTT.

The rearrangement uses TRBV24-1 and TRBJ2-5; D gene uncertain. Trimming pared 3 bases from V and 4 bases from J, leaving 11 bases between. The CDR3 loop spans 14 amino acids. Germline V CDR1 and CDR2: KGHDR, SFDVKD. As DNA, the CDR3 is TGTGCCACCAGTGATAGCTGGGCAGGAGAGACCCAGTACTTC. It translates to CATSDSWAGETQYF.

The chain combines TRBV3-1 (or the pseudogene TRBV3-2) with TRBJ1-2, with 7 bases lining up with TRBD1. Trimming at V came to 6 bases and at J to 8 bases, leaving 15 bases not matched to a gene. The germline V gene has CDR1 LGHDT and CDR2 YNNKEL (reference sequence). The CDR3 runs 15 residues. The CDR3 loop reads CASRTEQGIARGYTF. The CDR3 DNA reads TGTGCCAGCAGAACGGAACAGGGGATCGCCAGAGGCTACACCTTC.

The chain couples TRBV5-1 to TRBJ2-2; D possibly corresponds to TRBD2 (5 bases). CDR1 and CDR2 (germline): SGHRS, YFSETQ. Deletions cut 3 bases from V and 3 bases from J, with 21 bases between. The CDR3 contains 18 residues. The CDR3 loop reads CASSSWIRENRHTGELFF. In DNA form, the CDR3 reads TGCGCCAGCAGCTCGTGGATTAGGGAGAACAGACACACCGGGGAGCTGTTTTTT.

There are a few counts of this clone. The gene calls are TRBV18 and TRBJ2-1; 12 bases match TRBD2. The germline V gene encodes CDR1 KGHSH and CDR2 LQKENI. The CDR3 is 16 residues long. The ends lost 4 bases at V and 3 bases at J; junction bases unmatched: 4. CDR3 DNA: TGTGCCAGCTCACGACCGACTAGCGGGGGCTACAATGAGCAGTTCTTC. Protein: CASSRPTSGGYNEQFF.

This chain joins TRBV3-1 (or the pseudogene TRBV3-2) and TRBJ2-2, with unresolved D. Germline lookup yields CDR1 LGHDT and CDR2 YNNKEL (reference sequence). V dropped 6 bases and J dropped 6 bases, with 14 bases sitting between them. The CDR3 length is 14 residues. The CDR3 bases are TGTGCCAGCAGACCCAGGCCCCTCGCCGGGGAGCTGTTTTTT. It translates to CASRPRPLAGELFF.

For this clone: The same CDR3 can be traced to other DNA sequences in this sample. The CDR3 sequence: CASSLSPPRGRGSEKLFF. The DNA of the CDR3 is TGTGCCAGCAGTCTAAGCCCGCCACGAGGCAGGGGGAGTGAAAAACTGTTTTTT. This chain connects TRBV7-8 to TRBJ1-4; TRBD1 aligns across 7 bases. This CDR3 contains 18 residues. The J segment lost 7 bases and the V segment lost 6 bases, leaving 20 bases of the junction unmatched. Germline values: CDR1 SGHVS, CDR2 FQNEAQ.

This chain connects TRBV6-6 to TRBJ2-1; D may be TRBD2 (7 bases). The length of the CDR3 is 15 residues. Germline loops: CDR1 MNHNY, CDR2 SVGAGI (reference sequence). Deletions cut 6 bases from V and 7 bases from J, with 19 bases between. This chain's CDR3 is CASSDPGGRGNEQFF. CDR3 bases: TGTGCCAGCAGCGATCCCGGGGGGCGGGGGAATGAGCAGTTCTTC.

The rearrangement joins TRBV6-2 or TRBV6-3 to TRBJ2-5; 11 bases map to TRBD2. The CDR3 covers 15 residues. Germline trimming cut 4 bases from V and 5 bases from J; bases unmatched to any gene: 6. CDR1 is MNHEY and CDR2 is SVGEGT in the germline V gene. The DNA for the CDR3 is TGTGCCAGCAGTTCCGTAGCGGGGGGGCAGGAGACCCAGTACTTC. Its translation is CASSSVAGGQETQYF.

The J gene is TRBJ1-2, the V gene TRBV6-4; the D gene is possibly TRBD1 (6 bases). The germline gives CDR1 MRHNA, CDR2 SNTAGT. The CDR3 contains 15 residues. Trimming cost V 4 bases and J 0 bases, with 12 bases left between them. The CDR3 DNA sequence: TGTGCCAGCAGTGCCCAAGGGGGTTCTAACTATGGCTACACCTTC. Translated, it gives CASSAQGGSNYGYTF.